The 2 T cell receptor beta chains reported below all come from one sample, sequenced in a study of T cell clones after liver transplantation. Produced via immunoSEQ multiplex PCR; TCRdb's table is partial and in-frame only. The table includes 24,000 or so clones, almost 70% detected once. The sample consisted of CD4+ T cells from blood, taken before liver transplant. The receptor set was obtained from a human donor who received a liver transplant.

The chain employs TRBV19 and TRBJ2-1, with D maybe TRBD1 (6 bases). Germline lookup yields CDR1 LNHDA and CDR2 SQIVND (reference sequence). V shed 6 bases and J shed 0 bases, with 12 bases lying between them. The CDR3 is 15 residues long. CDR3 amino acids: CASSSDRSSYNEQFF. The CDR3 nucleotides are TGTGCCAGTAGCTCCGACAGGAGCTCCTACAATGAGCAGTTCTTC.

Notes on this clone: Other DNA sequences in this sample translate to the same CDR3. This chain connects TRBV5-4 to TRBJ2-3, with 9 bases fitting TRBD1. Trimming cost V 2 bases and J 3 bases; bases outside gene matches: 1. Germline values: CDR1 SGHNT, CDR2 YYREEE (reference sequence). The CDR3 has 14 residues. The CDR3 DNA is TGTGCCAGCAGCTTACAGGGGGCGACAGATACGCAGTATTTT. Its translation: CASSLQGATDTQYF. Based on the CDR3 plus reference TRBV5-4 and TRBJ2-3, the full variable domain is ETGVTQSPTHLIKTRGQQVTLRCSSQSGHNTVSWYQQALGQGPQFIFQYYREEENGRGNFPPRFSGLQFPNYSSELNVNALELDDSALYLCASSLQGATDTQYFGPGTRLTVL.